This T cell receptor (beta chain) is from a study of patients with pleural tuberculosis. This clonotype was counted many times. MiXCR was run by TCRdb on the reads, yielding one entry per CDR3 protein. The sample carries around 49,000 distinct CDR3 sequences, around 6.7% recorded once. CDR3 length: 14 residues. The V gene's germline CDR1 is SGHAT and CDR2 FQDESV (reference sequence). V was shortened by 5 bases and J by 2 bases, with 10 bases between the two germline ends. The sequence came from a human donor with pleural tuberculosis. This rearrangement joins TRBV11-1 to TRBJ1-3; TRBD1 might be the D (6 bases). This CDR3 reads CASSEDSAGNTIYF. CDR3 in DNA: TGTGCCAGCAGCGAGGACAGCGCTGGAAACACCATATATTTT.